This T cell receptor (beta chain) was retrieved from a study of naive and memory T cell subsets. Study results and limitations: Both skin biopsy types reportedly yielded TCRs, tuberculin sites far more.

Germline CDR1 is SQVTM and CDR2 is ANQGSEA. V was trimmed by 4 bases and J by 0 bases, leaving 10 bases between them. There are 14 residues in the CDR3. This clonotype was seen a handful of times. Its antigen is undetermined. Treatment indicated: skin biopsy from PPD injection site in Mantoux-positive individual. An oligonucleotide containing a UMI was ligated to the 3' end of TCR cDNA. The SP2 primer and nested alpha and beta constant region primers amplified ligated cDNA in four rounds. TCRdb redid the calling of the UMI-ligation and nested PCR reads with MiXCR, one entry per CDR3 protein. The data show around 25,000 distinct CDR3 sequences, approximately 6% seen once.

Sequenced material: skin, taken from a tuberculin skin test site. The rearrangement uses TRBV29-1 and TRBJ1-3; D is uncertain. The receptor was derived from an adult in good health. CDR3 sequence: CSVGAGPSGNTIYF. The CDR3 DNA sequence: TGCAGCGTTGGGGCAGGACCCTCTGGAAACACCATATATTTT.